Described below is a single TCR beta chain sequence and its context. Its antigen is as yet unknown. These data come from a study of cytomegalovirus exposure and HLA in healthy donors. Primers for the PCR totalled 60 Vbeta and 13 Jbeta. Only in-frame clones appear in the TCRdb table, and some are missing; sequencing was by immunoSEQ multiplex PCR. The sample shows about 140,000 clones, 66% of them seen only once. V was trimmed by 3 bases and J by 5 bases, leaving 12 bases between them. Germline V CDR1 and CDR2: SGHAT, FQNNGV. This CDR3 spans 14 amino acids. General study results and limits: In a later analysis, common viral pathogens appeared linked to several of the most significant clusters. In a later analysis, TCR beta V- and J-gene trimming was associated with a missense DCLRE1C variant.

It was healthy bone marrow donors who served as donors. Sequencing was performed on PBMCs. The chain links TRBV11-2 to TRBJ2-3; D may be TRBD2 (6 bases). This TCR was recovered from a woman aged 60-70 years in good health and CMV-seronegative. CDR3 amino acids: CASSFGVGGDTQYF. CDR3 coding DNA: TGTGCCAGCAGCTTCGGCGTCGGGGGAGATACGCAGTATTTT.